This TCR beta chain appears in the sequencing data of a study of blood T cell repertoires in COVID-19. In the study overall: Whether acute or convalescent, the COVID-19 samples came from the United States, Italy and Spain. T cells, B-cell-depleted T cells, or PBMCs supplied cDNA or gDNA.

Per the authors' pipeline: Scientists estimated how many nucleated cells there were by amplifying reference gene primers. Sequencing was performed with immunoSEQ multiplex PCR; in TCRdb, only in-frame clones are kept and a portion is missing. For V, J and clone size, that table is used; D and trimming come from the DNA. The sample yields roughly 440,000 clones, approximately 88% seen once. Germline CDR1 reads MNHNY; CDR2 reads SVGAGI (reference sequence). The trim removed 5 bases at V and 0 bases at J, leaving 14 bases unmatched. The CDR3 totals 20 residues. Seattle patients were enrolled during active infection and followed longitudinally.

The clonotype was recovered from a woman aged 45-60 years with COVID-19, enrolled during active disease. Input material: peripheral blood. The chain has TRBV6-6 and TRBJ2-1; 12 bases agree with TRBD2. CDR3 in amino acids: CASSPSRLAGVTSSYNEQFF. The CDR3 bases are TGTGCCAGCAGTCCGAGCCGACTAGCGGGGGTCACGAGCTCCTACAATGAGCAGTTCTTC.